Presented here are 27 T cell receptor beta chains from one specimen sequenced in a study of CD8+ T cells in alopecia areata. Sequencing templates came from extracted RNA that was reverse transcribed into cDNA. Clones were sequenced by immunoSEQ multiplex PCR, and TCRdb holds only the in-frame ones, with some missing. The profile shows around 150,000 clones, around three fifths of them singletons. As to treatment: oral pan-JAK inhibitor, 5-10 mg twice daily. The sequencing used CD4+ T cells sorted from blood, collected at week 24, from a patient treated with tofacitinib. The receptors were sampled from a human donor with alopecia areata.

CDR3 sequence reads: CSVGPLIGSANGYTF. In DNA, the CDR3 is TGCAGCGTAGGCCCCCTCATCGGGAGTGCGAACGGCTACACCTTC. The chain joins TRBV29-1 to TRBJ1-2; unclear D gene. Per the germline V gene, CDR1 is SQVTM and CDR2 is ANQGSEA. Trimming left V 6 bases short and J 8 bases short, with 25 bases between. This CDR3 has 15 amino acids.

The chain recombines TRBV30 with TRBJ1-5; 8 bases match TRBD1. Unmatched junction bases numbered 7, after V lost 5 bases and J lost 7 bases. The germline V gene has CDR1 GTSNPN and CDR2 SVGIG (reference sequence). This CDR3 region has 13 residues. CDR3 amino acids: CAWRGQGGQPQHF. CDR3 in DNA: TGTGCCTGGCGCGGACAGGGTGGCCAGCCCCAGCATTTT.

The V call is TRBV7-9, the J call TRBJ1-2; D gene unclear. Trimming left V 2 bases short and J 7 bases short, with 17 bases between. CDR3 length: 15 residues. Germline loops: CDR1 SEHNR, CDR2 FQNEAQ (reference sequence). CDR3 sequence: CASSLIGSQGSGYTF. CDR3 coding DNA: TGTGCCAGCAGCTTAATCGGCAGCCAAGGGAGTGGCTACACCTTC.

The chain recombines TRBV15 with TRBJ2-1, with D hard to call. The CDR3 is 17 residues long. The V end was cut by 0 bases, the J end by 4 bases, with 16 bases between. Germline CDR1 is LNHNV and CDR2 is YYDKDF (reference sequence). In DNA, the CDR3 is TGTGCCACCAGCAGAGAGTCCTATGCGGTACAATACAATGAGCAGTTCTTC. This translates into CATSRESYAVQYNEQFF.

The gene calls are TRBV27 and TRBJ1-5; 7 bases fit TRBD1. Trimming took 8 bases from V and 0 from J; bases not matched to a gene: 4. The germline gives CDR1 MNHEY, CDR2 SMNVEV (reference sequence). CDR3 size: 14 residues. The CDR3 DNA sequence: TGTGCCAGCCGACAGGGCGGTAGCAATCAGCCCCAGCATTTT. Protein: CASRQGGSNQPQHF.

The genes are TRBV29-1 and TRBJ2-1; TRBD2 agrees at 8 bases. V was pared by 7 bases and J by 4 bases, with 9 bases of the junction left unmatched. The germline gives CDR1 SQVTM, CDR2 ANQGSEA. This CDR3 has 14 residues. The DNA of the CDR3 is TGCAGCGCCTTAAGCGGGGGAACATACAATGAGCAGTTCTTC. As protein: CSALSGGTYNEQFF.

This clone has a single count. This chain connects TRBV30 to TRBJ1-1; 7 positions match TRBD1. The CDR3 loop spans 14 amino acids. V shed 4 bases and J 7 bases; nucleotides not matched to a gene: 12. Looked up from germline, CDR1 is GTSNPN and CDR2 is SVGIG (reference sequence). CDR3 protein: CAWNPPGQVNEAFF. The CDR3 nucleotides are TGTGCCTGGAACCCTCCTGGACAGGTGAATGAAGCTTTCTTT.

CDR3 residues: CASSLEATGNTEAFF. In DNA, the CDR3 is TGCGCCAGCAGCTTGGAGGCCACAGGGAACACTGAAGCTTTCTTT. V is TRBV5-1 and J is TRBJ1-1, with D possibly TRBD1 on 5 matching bases. In germline, CDR1 is SGHRS, CDR2 YFSETQ. V lost 0 bases, J lost 1 base, and 10 bases lay in between. The CDR3 spans 15 residues.

This sequence joins TRBV27 and TRBJ2-6; D possibly uses TRBD1 or TRBD2 (5 bases each). In germline, CDR1 is MNHEY, CDR2 SMNVEV (reference sequence). CDR3 length equals 15 residues. V was clipped by 8 bases and J by 3 bases, with 14 bases between them. The DNA for the CDR3 is TGTGCCAGCGGGCGAGGGGTCGATGGGGCCAACGTCCTGACTTTC. Residues: CASGRGVDGANVLTF.

This chain links TRBV10-3 with TRBJ2-5; weak D call: TRBD1 (6 bases). Germline V CDR1 and CDR2: ENHRY, SYGVKD. This CDR3 contains 13 residues. The V and J ends lost 11 bases and 1 base respectively, with 14 bases between them. CDR3 loop: CAVGASRQETQYF. The DNA of the CDR3 is TGTGCCGTGGGGGCGAGTCGCCAAGAGACCCAGTACTTC.

In the case of this clone: Other nucleotide sequences in the sample specify the same CDR3. J is TRBJ1-2 and V is TRBV15, with D perhaps matching TRBD1 (6 bases). V lost 0 bases, J lost 3 bases, and 8 bases lay in between. Germline V gene sequence: CDR1 LNHNV, CDR2 YYDKDF (reference sequence). The CDR3 is 14 amino acids. CDR3 nucleotide sequence: TGTGCCACCAGCAGAGATAGACAGGACTATGGCTACACCTTC. As protein: CATSRDRQDYGYTF.

V is TRBV11-3 and J is TRBJ1-1; weak D call: TRBD1 (5 bases). Germline CDR1 is SGHNT and CDR2 is YENEEA. With 0 bases removed from V and 6 bases from J, the gap between germline ends came to 14 bases. The CDR3 consists of 15 residues. The DNA for the CDR3 is TGTGCCAGCAGCTTAGATGGGGCAGTGCGACCTGAAGCTTTCTTT. This encodes CASSLDGAVRPEAFF.

This clone was seen more than once but under ten times. V is TRBV6-5 and J is TRBJ1-2, with D maybe TRBD1 (5 bases). V shed 5 bases and J shed 6 bases, with 10 bases lying between them. The length of the CDR3 is 12 residues. Per the germline V gene, CDR1 is MNHEY and CDR2 is SVGAGI. This CDR3 reads CASSQGPDGYTF. The CDR3 nucleotides read TGTGCCAGCAGTCAGGGACCAGATGGCTACACCTTC.

This chain uses TRBV7-9 with TRBJ1-2; the D is unclear. This CDR3 has 14 residues. The germline CDR1 and CDR2 sequences are SEHNR and FQNEAQ (reference sequence). Trimming pared 1 base from V and 4 bases from J, leaving 10 bases between. CDR3 in amino acids: CASSLVSEFYGYTF. CDR3 bases: TGTGCCAGCAGCTTAGTGTCAGAATTCTATGGCTACACCTTC.

This chain connects TRBV29-1 to TRBJ2-7; no firm D call. Per germline, CDR1 SQVTM and CDR2 ANQGSEA. CDR3 size: 13 residues. The V end was cut by 4 bases, the J end by 2 bases, with 12 bases between. CDR3 in DNA: TGCAGCGTTGCTCTGGGCAGGACCTACGAGCAGTACTTC. Translating it yields CSVALGRTYEQYF.

This clone was observed a few times. The gene calls are TRBV29-1 and TRBJ2-5; 15 positions match TRBD2. Germline lookup yields CDR1 SQVTM and CDR2 ANQGSEA. The CDR3 is 17 residues long. With 0 bases clipped from V and 2 bases from J, the junction kept 4 bases outside the gene matches. CDR3 residues: CSVEEGLAGGVQETQYF. The DNA of the CDR3 is TGCAGCGTTGAAGAGGGACTAGCGGGGGGAGTGCAAGAGACCCAGTACTTC.

The J gene is TRBJ1-2, the V gene TRBV5-1, with 10 bases that match TRBD1. Unmatched junction bases numbered 18, after V lost 5 bases and J lost 14 bases. The CDR3 extends over 15 amino acids. CDR1 is SGHRS and CDR2 is YFSETQ in the germline V gene. The CDR3 sequence: CASRPPGQGTSARTF. CDR3 in DNA: TGCGCCAGCAGGCCGCCGGGACAGGGGACGTCCGCTCGGACCTTC.

The rearrangement links TRBV28 to TRBJ1-4, with D hard to call. The CDR3 runs to 13 residues. V was cut by 5 bases and J by 11 bases, with 15 bases left in between. From germline, CDR1 is MDHEN and CDR2 SYDVKM. Written as DNA, the CDR3 is TGTGCCAGCAGTCCCCCTAAGGGCACGAAACTGTTTTTT. This encodes CASSPPKGTKLFF.

This CDR3 reads CASSELRQVGETQYF. CDR3 sequence (DNA): TGTGCCAGCAGTGAATTACGACAGGTGGGGGAGACCCAGTACTTC. The chain joins TRBV2 to TRBJ2-5, with D possibly TRBD1 on 6 matching bases. CDR1 and CDR2 from the germline V gene are SNHLY and FYNNEI. V was clipped by 2 bases and J by 5 bases, with 15 bases between them. This CDR3 region has 15 residues. Full variable domain (rest looked up from reference TRBV2 and TRBJ2-5): EPEVTQTPSHQVTQMGQEVILRCVPISNHLYFYWYRQILGQKVEFLVSFYNNEISEKSEIFDDQFSVERPDGSNFTLKIRSTKLEDSAMYFCASSELRQVGETQYFGPGTRLLVL.

The chain joins TRBV4-2 to TRBJ2-2, with D uncertain. V was trimmed by 2 bases and J by 7 bases, leaving 8 bases between them. The CDR3 has 13 residues. The V gene's germline CDR1 is LGHNA and CDR2 YNFKEQ. The CDR3 spells CASSQPQHGELFF. The CDR3 nucleotides are TGTGCCAGCAGCCAACCCCAGCACGGGGAGCTGTTTTTT.

This clone was counted only a few times. This sequence joins TRBV6-5 and TRBJ2-7; D is undetermined. CDR3 length: 13 residues. From germline, CDR1 is MNHEY and CDR2 SVGAGI. Between the trimmed V and J ends, which lost 8 bases and 7 bases, there was a span of 18 bases. The CDR3 DNA reads as TGTGCCAGCGGAGAGGCAGGCCCCCCGGAGCAGTACTTC. It translates to CASGEAGPPEQYF.

V gene TRBV30 combines with J gene TRBJ2-6, with D perhaps matching TRBD1 or TRBD2 (6 bases each). Trimming pared 8 bases from V and 2 bases from J, leaving 13 bases between. Germline assignment: CDR1 GTSNPN and CDR2 SVGIG (reference sequence). This CDR3 comprises 14 residues. CDR3 loop: CAEGGRPGANVLTF. As DNA, the CDR3 is TGTGCCGAGGGGGGTAGGCCTGGGGCCAACGTCCTGACTTTC.

The gene calls are TRBV14 and TRBJ1-5; D is ambiguous. With 1 base removed from V and 4 bases from J, the gap between germline ends came to 5 bases. The CDR3 extends over 13 amino acids. The germline CDR1 and CDR2 sequences are SGHDN and FVKESK. The CDR3 reads CASSQALNQPQHF. The CDR3 DNA sequence: TGTGCCAGCAGCCAAGCTTTGAATCAGCCCCAGCATTTT.

The chain is built from TRBV29-1 and TRBJ1-4; D might be TRBD1 (6 bases). CDR1 is SQVTM, CDR2 ANQGSEA, per germline. The CDR3 runs 16 residues. Deletions cut 4 bases from V and 4 bases from J, with 19 bases between. The CDR3 coding sequence is TGCAGCGTTGGCGAGCGGGGGGCGACTCTTAATGAAAAACTGTTTTTT. This codes for CSVGERGATLNEKLFF.

The V call is TRBV29-1, the J call TRBJ2-7; TRBD1 agrees at 9 bases. CDR1 SQVTM and CDR2 ANQGSEA come from the germline V gene. The J segment lost 2 bases and the V segment lost 4 bases, leaving 6 bases of the junction unmatched. The CDR3 runs to 14 residues. The CDR3 here is CSVGTGTGTYEQYF. The CDR3 DNA sequence: TGCAGCGTTGGGACCGGGACAGGGACCTACGAGCAGTACTTC.

This clone appeared a few times. The V call is TRBV27, the J call TRBJ2-7; D gene uncertain. V was cut by 2 bases and J by 6 bases, with 8 bases left in between. Looked up from germline, CDR1 is MNHEY and CDR2 is SMNVEV (reference sequence). This CDR3 has 12 amino acids. The CDR3 protein is CASSLNRVEQYF. The CDR3 DNA reads TGTGCCAGCAGTTTAAATAGGGTCGAGCAGTACTTC.

The J gene is TRBJ2-5, the V gene TRBV29-1; possibly TRBD1 for D (5 bases). The CDR3 is 12 amino acids. V lost 4 bases to trimming and J lost 2 bases, with 8 bases between them. Germline CDR1 is SQVTM and CDR2 is ANQGSEA. The CDR3 loop reads CSVVGLQETQYF. The CDR3, as DNA: TGCAGCGTTGTGGGGCTGCAAGAGACCCAGTACTTC.